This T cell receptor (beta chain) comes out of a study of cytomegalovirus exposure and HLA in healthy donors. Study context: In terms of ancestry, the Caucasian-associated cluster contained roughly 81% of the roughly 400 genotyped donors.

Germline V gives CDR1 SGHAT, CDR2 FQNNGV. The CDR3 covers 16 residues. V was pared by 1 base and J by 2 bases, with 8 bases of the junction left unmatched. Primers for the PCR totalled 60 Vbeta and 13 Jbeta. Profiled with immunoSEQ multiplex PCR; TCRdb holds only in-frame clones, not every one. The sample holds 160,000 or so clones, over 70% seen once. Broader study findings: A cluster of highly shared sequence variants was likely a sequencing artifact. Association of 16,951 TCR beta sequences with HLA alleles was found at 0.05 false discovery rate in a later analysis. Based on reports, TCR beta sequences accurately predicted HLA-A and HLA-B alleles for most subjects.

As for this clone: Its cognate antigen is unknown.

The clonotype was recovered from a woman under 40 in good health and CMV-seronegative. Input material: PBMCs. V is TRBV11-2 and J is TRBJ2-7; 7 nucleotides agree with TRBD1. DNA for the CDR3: TGTGCCAGCAGCTTAGGTTCCGGGACAGCCCCCTACGAGCAGTACTTC. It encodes CASSLGSGTAPYEQYF. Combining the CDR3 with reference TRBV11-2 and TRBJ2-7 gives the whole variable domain EAGVAQSPRYKIIEKRQSVAFWCNPISGHATLYWYQQILGQGPKLLIQFQNNGVVDDSQLPKDRFSAERLKGVDSTLKIQPAKLEDSAVYLCASSLGSGTAPYEQYFGPGTRLTVT.